This entry lists 2 T cell receptor beta chains sequenced from one sample in a study of CD8 T cells in Susac syndrome. Reverse transcription of roughly 0.5 to 1 ug RNA was carried out with random hexamers. Each CDR3 protein is one row after TCRdb ran MiXCR on the immunoSEQ multiplex PCR reads. This table holds about 300,000 distinct CDR3 sequences, about 89% found once. Material for sequencing was CD8+ T cells from PBMCs. These receptors were collected from a human donor with multiple sclerosis.

The V call is TRBV6-2 or TRBV6-3, the J call TRBJ2-2, with 11 bases fitting TRBD2. The trim removed 4 bases at V and 0 bases at J, leaving 10 bases unmatched. The CDR3 spans 19 residues. In germline, CDR1 is MNHEY, CDR2 SVGEGT. The CDR3 DNA is TGTGCCAGCAGTTCGGTGACTAGCGGGATTAGTGCGAACACCGGGGAGCTGTTTTTT. Translating it yields CASSSVTSGISANTGELFF.

The rearrangement uses TRBV10-3 and TRBJ1-1; perhaps TRBD1 as D (5 bases). Germline CDR1 ENHRY, CDR2 SYGVKD. V gave up 11 bases and J gave up 4 bases, with 23 bases separating them. This CDR3 is built from 15 residues. This CDR3 is CAPTGTRKSGTEAFF. The CDR3 bases are TGTGCCCCCACCGGGACCAGAAAATCGGGCACTGAAGCTTTCTTT.